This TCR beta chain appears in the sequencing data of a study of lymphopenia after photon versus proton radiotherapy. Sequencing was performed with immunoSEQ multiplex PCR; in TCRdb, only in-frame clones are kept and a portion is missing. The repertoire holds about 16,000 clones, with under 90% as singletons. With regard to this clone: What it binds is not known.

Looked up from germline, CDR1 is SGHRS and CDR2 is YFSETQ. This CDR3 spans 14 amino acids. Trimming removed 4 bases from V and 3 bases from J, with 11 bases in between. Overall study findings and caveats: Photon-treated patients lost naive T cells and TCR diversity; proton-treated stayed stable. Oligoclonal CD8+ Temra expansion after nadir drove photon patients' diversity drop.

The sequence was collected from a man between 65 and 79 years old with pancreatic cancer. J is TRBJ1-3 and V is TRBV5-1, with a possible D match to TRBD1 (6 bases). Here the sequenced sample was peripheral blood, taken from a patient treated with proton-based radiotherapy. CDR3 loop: CASSQGGNGNTIYF. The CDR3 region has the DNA TGCGCCAGCAGCCAAGGGGGAAATGGAAACACCATATATTTT.